A single sample gave rise to the 20 T cell receptor beta chains below, sequenced in a study of blood T cell repertoires in COVID-19. Clones were read by immunoSEQ multiplex PCR, and TCRdb kept only the in-frame ones, dropping some. The table lists 150,000 to 200,000 clones, about 76% of them singletons. Sequenced input: peripheral blood. All receptors come from a woman between 50 and 59 years old with active or convalescent COVID-19.

The rearrangement joins TRBV4-3 to TRBJ1-2, with D possibly TRBD1 on 6 matching bases. V lost 0 bases, J lost 6 bases, and 17 bases lay in between. From germline, CDR1 is LGHNA and CDR2 YSLEER. The CDR3 consists of 16 residues. CDR3 DNA sequence: TGCGCCAGCAGCCAAGAAACAGGGCTTAAAGTGAATGGCTACACCTTC. Translated, it gives CASSQETGLKVNGYTF.

A remark on this clone: Other DNA sequences in this sample translate to the same CDR3. The V gene is TRBV11-3, the J gene TRBJ2-1, with 7 positions matching TRBD2. With V trimmed by 3 bases and J by 0 bases, 2 bases remained unmatched. This CDR3 region has 15 residues. Germline V gives CDR1 SGHNT, CDR2 YENEEA. CDR3 nucleotide sequence: TGTGCCAGCAGCTTCGGCGGGAGCTCCTACAATGAGCAGTTCTTC. Its protein is CASSFGGSSYNEQFF.

This clone was counted once. The genes are TRBV18 and TRBJ2-5; D is possibly TRBD1 (5 bases). CDR3 length: 14 residues. The V gene's germline CDR1 is KGHSH and CDR2 LQKENI. The germline V and J ends were trimmed by 3 bases and 3 bases, with 11 bases remaining between them. CDR3 in amino acids: CASSPSRGEETQYF. CDR3 nucleotides: TGTGCCAGCTCACCTAGTAGGGGTGAAGAGACCCAGTACTTC.

This clone was found a few times. This chain joins TRBV5-4 and TRBJ2-7; 9 bases are shared with TRBD1. Germline trimming cut 2 bases from V and 2 bases from J; bases unmatched to any gene: 2. Per germline, CDR1 SGHNT and CDR2 YYREEE (reference sequence). The CDR3 runs 14 residues. The CDR3 DNA sequence: TGTGCCAGCAGCTTCCGGGACAGGGCCTACGAGCAGTACTTC. Translated: CASSFRDRAYEQYF.

This chain uses TRBV7-2 with TRBJ2-2; 11 nucleotides align to TRBD2. Per the germline V gene, CDR1 is SGHTA and CDR2 is FQGNSA. J lost 3 bases, V lost 2 bases, and 8 bases had no gene match. The CDR3 sequence is 18 residues long. The CDR3 sequence: CASSLWASGGSYTGELFF. The CDR3 DNA is TGTGCCAGCAGCTTATGGGCTAGCGGGGGGTCGTACACCGGGGAGCTGTTTTTT.

The chain uses TRBV3-1 (or the pseudogene TRBV3-2) and TRBJ1-1; D is possibly TRBD1 (6 bases). Trimming cost V 4 bases and J 9 bases, with 12 bases left between them. The CDR3 has 12 residues. The germline CDR1 and CDR2 sequences are LGHDT and YNNKEL (reference sequence). CDR3 amino acids: CASSLETGQAFF. DNA of the CDR3: TGTGCCAGCAGCCTCGAGACAGGACAAGCTTTCTTT.

The chain couples TRBV2 to TRBJ1-4; D may be TRBD1 (5 bases). Trimming shortened V by 5 bases and J by 4 bases, and 11 bases separated the two germline ends. In germline, CDR1 is SNHLY, CDR2 FYNNEI. The CDR3 is 14 residues long. The CDR3 nucleotides read TGTGCCAGCAGTCGACAGTCCCTTAATGAAAAACTGTTTTTT. Its protein is CASSRQSLNEKLFF. Full variable domain (outside the CDR3, taken from reference TRBV2 and TRBJ1-4): EPEVTQTPSHQVTQMGQEVILRCVPISNHLYFYWYRQILGQKVEFLVSFYNNEISEKSEIFDDQFSVERPDGSNFTLKIRSTKLEDSAMYFCASSRQSLNEKLFFGSGTQLSVL.

The chain carries TRBV7-2 and TRBJ2-3; D call uncertain. Looked up from germline, CDR1 is SGHTA and CDR2 is FQGNSA. The CDR3 runs 14 residues. Trimming shortened V by 1 base and J by 2 bases, and 7 bases separated the two germline ends. CDR3 bases: TGTGCCAGCAGCTTAGGGGCAGACACAGATACGCAGTATTTT. Translation: CASSLGADTDTQYF. Full variable domain (remainder filled in from reference TRBV7-2 and TRBJ2-3): GAGVSQSPSNKVTEKGKDVELRCDPISGHTALYWYRQSLGQGLEFLIYFQGNSAPDKSGLPSDRFSAERTGGSVSTLTIQRTQQEDSAVYLCASSLGADTDTQYFGPGTRLTVL.

The chain is built from TRBV6-1 and TRBJ1-6; 7 nucleotides agree with TRBD1. The CDR3 length is 16 residues. Germline V lookup: CDR1 MNHNS, CDR2 SASEGT. The J segment lost 9 bases and the V segment lost 0 bases, leaving 8 bases of the junction unmatched. The CDR3 sequence: CASSEAVTGEASPLHF. CDR3 DNA sequence: TGTGCCAGCAGTGAAGCGGTCACAGGGGAAGCTTCACCCCTCCACTTT.

The genes are TRBV11-2 and TRBJ2-1; D is possibly TRBD2 (5 bases). Trimming took 1 base from V and 4 from J, leaving 11 bases between them. This CDR3 region has 15 residues. In germline, CDR1 is SGHAT, CDR2 FQNNGV. The CDR3 here is CASSLVGGGYNEQFF. The CDR3 nucleotides are TGTGCCAGCAGCTTAGTCGGAGGAGGTTACAATGAGCAGTTCTTC.

This chain joins TRBV11-3 and TRBJ2-1; 7 bases line up with TRBD1. Germline values: CDR1 SGHNT, CDR2 YENEEA. This CDR3 has 15 residues. Trimming took 5 bases from V and 6 from J; bases not matched to a gene: 10. The CDR3 region has the DNA TGTGCCAGCAGCGAAACAGGGACAGTTCGCAATGAGCAGTTCTTC. Translated, it gives CASSETGTVRNEQFF.

V is TRBV29-1 and J is TRBJ1-1; D remains ambiguous. The CDR3 is made up of 11 amino acids. V shed 3 bases and J shed 11 bases, with 13 bases lying between them. CDR1 is SQVTM and CDR2 is ANQGSEA in the germline V gene. CDR3 bases: TGCAGCGTTGATTCGGGGAATGGTGCTTTCTTT. This gives the protein CSVDSGNGAFF. Drawing the rest from reference TRBV29-1 and TRBJ1-1, the complete variable domain is SAVISQKPSRDICQRGTSLTIQCQVDSQVTMMFWYRQQPGQSLTLIATANQGSEATYESGFVIDKFPISRPNLTFSTLTVSNMSPEDSSIYLCSVDSGNGAFFGQGTRLTVV.

The chain is built from TRBV28 and TRBJ2-1; 14 positions agree with TRBD2. The CDR3 covers 15 residues. Germline V CDR1 and CDR2: MDHEN, SYDVKM. Trimming removed 5 bases from V and 7 bases from J; junction bases left unmatched: 4. In DNA form, the CDR3 reads TGTGCCAGCAGTCCGACTAGCGGGAGGGCAAATGAGCAGTTCTTC. Translating it yields CASSPTSGRANEQFF.

The chain couples TRBV6-1 to TRBJ2-2; D gene ambiguous. The CDR3 has 15 residues. The ends were cut back, 3 bases at V and 4 bases at J, with 12 bases in the middle. Per the germline V gene, CDR1 is MNHNS and CDR2 is SASEGT. For the CDR3, the DNA is TGTGCCAGCAGTGACAGAAGTTGGGCCACCGGGGAGCTGTTTTTT. Translating it yields CASSDRSWATGELFF.

This clone occurred a few times. The chain couples TRBV6-1 to TRBJ2-5; 7 bases are a match to TRBD1. The trim removed 3 bases at V and 2 bases at J, leaving 6 bases unmatched. The CDR3 consists of 15 residues. The V gene's germline CDR1 is MNHNS and CDR2 SASEGT. CDR3 bases: TGTGCCAGCAGTGATCCGGGGACAGTGCAAGAGACCCAGTACTTC. Amino acids: CASSDPGTVQETQYF.

CDR3: CASSKPKRARGFLGGELFF. The DNA of the CDR3 is TGTGCCAGCAGCAAACCAAAAAGGGCCAGGGGCTTTCTGGGTGGGGAGCTGTTTTTT. The chain uses TRBV21-1 and TRBJ2-2; the table names TRBD1, a call not compared with the DNA. TRBV21-1 is assigned pseudogene status. CDR3 length: 19 residues.

This clone was seen a handful of times. The chain combines TRBV19 with TRBJ1-5, with D maybe TRBD1 (5 bases). This CDR3 region has 15 residues. Germline assignment: CDR1 LNHDA and CDR2 SQIVND (reference sequence). Trimming shortened V by 6 bases and J by 4 bases, and 16 bases separated the two germline ends. CDR3 DNA sequence: TGTGCCAGTAGAAGAAAACAGGCGGTTAATCAGCCCCAGCATTTT. Encoded protein: CASRRKQAVNQPQHF.

The chain combines TRBV28 with TRBJ2-7, with 10 bases lining up with TRBD1. The CDR3 is 16 residues long. Germline CDR1 and CDR2: MDHEN and SYDVKM. After removal of 3 bases from V and 5 bases from J, the junction contained 10 bases not matched to a gene. CDR3: CASSFRGQGLMDEQYF. In DNA, the CDR3 is TGTGCCAGCAGTTTCAGGGGACAGGGGTTAATGGACGAGCAGTACTTC.

This sequence joins TRBV18 and TRBJ1-4, with D possibly being TRBD1 (6 bases). The germline gives CDR1 KGHSH, CDR2 LQKENI. The CDR3 has 18 amino acids. The germline V and J ends were trimmed by 1 base and 8 bases, with 23 bases remaining between them. This chain's CDR3 is CASSPLRRTAAGVEKLFF. CDR3 bases: TGTGCCAGCTCACCACTCAGACGTACGGCAGCAGGGGTCGAAAAACTGTTTTTT.

V gene TRBV2 combines with J gene TRBJ1-4; TRBD1 matches at 7 bases. This CDR3 region has 13 residues. V shed 9 bases and J 8 bases; nucleotides not matched to a gene: 9. The germline gives CDR1 SNHLY, CDR2 FYNNEI. The CDR3 DNA is TGTGCCAGTACCGGGACAGATGTAGAAAAACTGTTTTTT. Its protein product is CASTGTDVEKLFF.